This T cell receptor (beta chain) was obtained from a study of blood T cell repertoires in COVID-19. Study-level information: T cells, B-cell-depleted T cells, or PBMCs provided the cDNA or gDNA that served as material.

The germline V gene encodes CDR1 DFQATT and CDR2 SNEGSKA (reference sequence). V dropped 3 bases and J dropped 0 bases, with 10 bases sitting between them. The CDR3 is made up of 14 amino acids. In the source study's methods: Reference gene primer amplification gave estimated nucleated cell counts. Using immunoSEQ multiplex PCR, the repertoire was profiled, and TCRdb retains in-frame clones only, with some absent. That table supplies the V and J calls and clone size; D and trimming were determined from the DNA. The sample carries around 280,000 clones, 70% to 90% recorded once. The rearrangement joins TRBV20-1 to TRBJ2-3; TRBD2 is a possible D gene (5 bases). The sequencing input was peripheral blood. The sequence was obtained from a man in his 70s with acute or convalescent COVID-19. The DNA for the CDR3 is TGCAGTGCTAGTTTAGCGAAAAGCACAGATACGCAGTATTTT. Amino acids: CSASLAKSTDTQYF.